The next 2 T cell receptor beta chains were all read from a single sample in a study of blood T cell repertoires in COVID-19. TCRdb's copy holds only in-frame clones and misses some; the assay was immunoSEQ multiplex PCR. This sample yields 310,000 or so clones, of which around nine tenths are seen a single time; around 1.1% belongs to the top ten. The sample taken for sequencing was PBMCs or T cells enriched from blood (not recorded which). The receptors stem from a woman aged 25 to 39 who had recovered from COVID-19.

V is TRBV5-1 and J is TRBJ2-7; 7 bases line up with TRBD1. V shed 0 bases and J 0 bases; nucleotides not matched to a gene: 3. In germline, CDR1 is SGHRS, CDR2 YFSETQ. The CDR3 extends over 15 amino acids. CDR3 in amino acids: CASSLEDRSSYEQYF. DNA of the CDR3: TGCGCCAGCAGCTTGGAGGACAGGAGCTCCTACGAGCAGTACTTC.

This clone has more than one count but fewer than ten. This chain links TRBV5-1 with TRBJ1-1, with TRBD1 matching 8 bases. This CDR3 is built from 14 residues. The germline V gene encodes CDR1 SGHRS and CDR2 YFSETQ. With V trimmed by 4 bases and J by 5 bases, 7 bases remained unmatched. Here the CDR3 DNA reads TGCGCCAGCAGCAACGACAGGGGTAGGACTGAAGCTTTCTTT. Translation gives CASSNDRGRTEAFF.